This T cell receptor (beta chain) was obtained from a study of blood T cell repertoires in COVID-19. Study-wide background: From T cells, B-cell-depleted T cells, or PBMCs came the material, which was cDNA or gDNA.

V shed 1 base and J 0 bases; nucleotides not matched to a gene: 15. Looked up from germline, CDR1 is MGHRA and CDR2 is YSYEKL. There are 19 residues in the CDR3. How the authors handled the data: Cell counts per sample came from amplifying reference gene primers. Using immunoSEQ multiplex PCR, the repertoire was profiled, and TCRdb retains in-frame clones only, with some absent. Clone size and the V and J calls come from that table; the DNA yielded D and trimming. Of about 480,000 clones in the sample, 70% to 90% are singletons; the top ten hold approximately 2%. Donors were grouped by their self-reported clinical history. Two negative PCRs, clearance, or symptom resolution characterized the recovered Cohort 3 donors.

What was sequenced was PBMCs or T cells enriched from blood (not recorded which). The chain employs TRBV4-1 and TRBJ2-7, with 7 bases identical to TRBD1. The receptor comes from a woman between 35 and 50 years old who had recovered from COVID-19. The CDR3 reads CASSQGAHLPGQTSYEQYF. As DNA, the CDR3 is TGCGCCAGCAGCCAAGGTGCCCACTTGCCGGGACAGACCTCCTACGAGCAGTACTTC.